The clone carrying this T cell receptor beta chain was found a few times. Its antigen is currently unknown. Next came a second PCR, run for 7 to 11 cycles, which used a sample-barcoded 5' primer along with a J-beta primer mix. TCRdb re-called the 5' RACE reads through MiXCR, storing one row per CDR3 protein. This repertoire shows hundreds of thousands of distinct CDR3 sequences, 40% to 50% found once; its top ten account for about 30%. V was pared by 0 bases and J by 13 bases, with 6 bases of the junction left unmatched. The CDR3 loop spans 15 amino acids. The germline V gene encodes CDR1 LGHNA and CDR2 YNFKEQ. The data were obtained in a study of blood T cells in healthy people across ages. Study findings and constraints: Getting older went along with TCR beta diversity per million T cells dropping roughly linearly.

The sequence was obtained from a man at least 80 years old in good health. The material sequenced was blood. This rearrangement joins TRBV4-2 to TRBJ2-1, with TRBD2 matching over 13 bases. The CDR3 DNA sequence: TGTGCCAGCAGCCAAGAGGTGACTAGCGGGAGGAGTCAGTTCTTC. This translates into CASSQEVTSGRSQFF.